The rows below give T cell receptor beta chains drawn from one sample of a study of spatial heterogeneity in lung cancer. TCRdb processed the 5' RACE reads anew with MiXCR; each CDR3 protein has one entry. The sample has tens of thousands of distinct CDR3 sequences, approximately 16% seen once. The sample here was lung tumor tissue, taken at surgery. Receptors were obtained from a female donor with early-stage non-small cell lung cancer. Each CDR3 is given with its conserved first and last residue. The D gene is left open where the match is weak. Size is omitted from some rows. Given values are once, few, many or a class for expanded clones.

j_gene,abundance,d_gene,v_gene,CDR3nt,CDR3aa
TRBJ2-1,few,NA,TRBV28,TGTGCCAGTACCGAAGGGGATCATGAGCAGTTCTTC,CASTEGDHEQFF
TRBJ2-3,many,NA,TRBV7-9,TGTGCCAGCAGCTTACCGGGCCGATCCGCGCAGTATTTT,CASSLPGRSAQYF
TRBJ2-3,NA,NA,TRBV13,TGTGCCACTAACCGCGGAAGAACAGATACGCAGTATTTT,CATNRGRTDTQYF
TRBJ2-7,NA,NA,TRBV11-2,TGTGCCAGCAGTCCCGGACCGGACTCCCCCAAAGACTACGAGCAGTACTTC,CASSPGPDSPKDYEQYF
TRBJ2-1,many,NA,TRBV5-5,TGTGCCAGCAGTCCCACGGTGCCTTCTAATGAGCAGTTCTTC,CASSPTVPSNEQFF
TRBJ2-5,NA,NA,TRBV28,TGTGCCAGCAGTTTGCCGGGATTACTATACGAGACCCAGTACTTC,CASSLPGLLYETQYF
TRBJ2-7,once,TRBD1,TRBV25-1,TGTGCCAGCAGTGAGTTAGGTACAGGGGGTGGTTACGAGCAGTACTTC,CASSELGTGGGYEQYF
TRBJ1-1,NA,NA,TRBV6-1,TGTGCCAGCAGCGTGAGTCAGGGGACGGTGAACACTGAAGCTTTCTTT,CASSVSQGTVNTEAFF
TRBJ2-5,NA,NA,TRBV18,TGTGCCAGCTCGTTGGGATTGGCAGAGACCCAGTACTTC,CASSLGLAETQYF
TRBJ2-5,NA,NA,TRBV24-1,TGTGCCACCAGTTCGACAGGGACTCAAGAGACCCAGTACTTC,CATSSTGTQETQYF
TRBJ2-1,many,NA,TRBV20-1,TGCAGTGCTAGAGATGCAAGGGGATTTAGGATTGAGCAGTTCTTC,CSARDARGFRIEQFF
TRBJ2-1,NA,TRBD2,TRBV7-2,TGTGCCAGCAGCTTAGTGACTAGCGGGAGCAATGAGCAGTTCTTC,CASSLVTSGSNEQFF
TRBJ2-7,few,NA,TRBV20-1,TGCAGTGCTAGCCCAGATACAGGGTATTCTGTCTACGAGCAGTACTTC,CSASPDTGYSVYEQYF
TRBJ2-1,many,NA,TRBV3-1,TGTGCCAGCAGCCAAGATAACGCCCCCAATGAGCAGTTCTTC,CASSQDNAPNEQFF
TRBJ2-1,few,NA,TRBV28,TGTGCCAGCAGCCGGAGGGGACTTTCGTACAATGAGCAGTTCTTC,CASSRRGLSYNEQFF
TRBJ2-3,few,TRBD2,TRBV13,TGTGCCAGCAGCTCTTCGGGACTAGCGGCGACAGATACGCAGTATTTT,CASSSSGLAATDTQYF
TRBJ2-5,NA,NA,TRBV20-1,TGCAGTGCTATCAGGGGTGAGACCCAGTACTTC,CSAIRGETQYF
TRBJ1-2,NA,TRBD1,TRBV4-3,TGCGCCAGCAGCCAAAGGAACAGGGGATATGGCTACACCTTC,CASSQRNRGYGYTF
TRBJ2-5,few,NA,TRBV5-1,TGCGCCAGCAGCTTCAACAGGGTGCAAGAGACCCAGTACTTC,CASSFNRVQETQYF
TRBJ2-4,NA,NA,TRBV12-3/TRBV12-4,TGTGCCAACAGCCCGACACTAGCCAAAAACATTCAGTACTTC,CANSPTLAKNIQYF
TRBJ2-2,many,TRBD2,TRBV13,TGTGCCAGCAGCTTAACTAGCGGGAGGGCGAACACCGGGGAGCTGTTTTTT,CASSLTSGRANTGELFF
TRBJ2-2,few,NA,TRBV29-1,TGCAGCGTTGATACAGATCGCACCGGGGAGCTGTTTTTT,CSVDTDRTGELFF
TRBJ2-7,NA,NA,TRBV15,TGTGCCACCACAAGGGACACCGGGAGTTACGAGCAGTACTTC,CATTRDTGSYEQYF
TRBJ2-1,few,NA,TRBV19,TGTGCCAGTATGAAGTTAGCGGCCCCAAATGAGCAGTTCTTC,CASMKLAAPNEQFF
TRBJ2-7,many,NA,TRBV20-1,TGCAGTGCTAGCCATGCGAGTGACTACGAGCAGTACTTC,CSASHASDYEQYF
TRBJ2-1,many,TRBD2,TRBV29-1,TGCAGCGCAACTAGCGGAGTCTCCTACAATGAGCAGTTCTTC,CSATSGVSYNEQFF
TRBJ2-1,few,NA,TRBV4-1,TGCGCCAGCAGCCAAGAGCAGGGAGGTAGAGCTGAGCAGTTCTTC,CASSQEQGGRAEQFF
TRBJ2-5,NA,TRBD1,TRBV7-9,TGTGCCAGCGTCCGGAGAGGGGACAGGGGGCGCCGGGAGACCCAGTACTTC,CASVRRGDRGRRETQYF
TRBJ2-3,many,TRBD2,TRBV20-1,TGCAGTGCTACCGGGACTAGCGGGAGGGCCGTAGGTTCCACAGATACGCAGTATTTT,CSATGTSGRAVGSTDTQYF
TRBJ2-3,NA,NA,TRBV21-1,TGTGCCACGGTGGTGACAGGGGATCCCGCAGATACGAAGTATTTT,CATVVTGDPADTKYF
TRBJ2-1,NA,NA,TRBV5-1,TGCGCCAGCAGCTTGTGGGCGGGGAGTGGCAATGAGCAGTTCTTC,CASSLWAGSGNEQFF
TRBJ2-3,NA,NA,TRBV13,TGTGCCAGCAGCTCCCGACCAGATACGCAGTATTTT,CASSSRPDTQYF
TRBJ1-6,many,TRBD1,TRBV27,TGTGCCAGCAGATTCAGGGGGGGGAATTCACCCCTCCACTTT,CASRFRGGNSPLHF
TRBJ2-7,NA,TRBD2,TRBV12-3/TRBV12-4,TGTGCCAGCAGTTCTACGGGGGGGCAGAGGTACGAGCAGTACTTC,CASSSTGGQRYEQYF
TRBJ2-7,NA,NA,TRBV27,TGTGCCAGCAGTTTCTGGGGAAGCAGGGTCTACGAGCAGTACTTC,CASSFWGSRVYEQYF